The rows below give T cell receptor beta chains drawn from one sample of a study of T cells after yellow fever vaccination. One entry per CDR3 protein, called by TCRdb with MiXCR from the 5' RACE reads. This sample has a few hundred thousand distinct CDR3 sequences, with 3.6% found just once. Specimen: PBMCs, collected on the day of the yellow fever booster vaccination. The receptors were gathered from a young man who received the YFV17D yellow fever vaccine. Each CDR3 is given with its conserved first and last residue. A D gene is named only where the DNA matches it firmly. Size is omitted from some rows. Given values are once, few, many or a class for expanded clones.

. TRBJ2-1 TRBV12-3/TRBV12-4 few CASSRNGPFNEQFF TGTGCCAGCAGCCGCAACGGGCCTTTCAATGAGCAGTTCTTC
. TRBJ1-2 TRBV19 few CASSMDGGRIGYTF TGTGCCAGTAGTATGGACGGCGGAAGAATAGGCTACACCTTC
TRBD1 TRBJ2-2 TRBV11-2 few CASSTRQGENTGELFF TGTGCCAGCAGCACCCGACAGGGCGAGAACACCGGGGAGCTGTTTTTT
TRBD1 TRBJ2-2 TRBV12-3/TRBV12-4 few CASSLGQGENTGELFF TGTGCCAGCAGTTTAGGACAGGGCGAGAACACCGGGGAGCTGTTTTTT
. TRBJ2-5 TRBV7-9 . CASSYSSQETQYF TGTGCCAGCAGCTACTCCAGCCAAGAGACCCAGTACTTC
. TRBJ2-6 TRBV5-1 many CASSFIGGAGANVLTF TGCGCCAGCAGTTTTATAGGGGGAGCTGGGGCCAACGTCCTGACTTTC
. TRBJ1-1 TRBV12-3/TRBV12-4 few CASSRRVTHEAFF TGTGCCAGCAGTCGTCGGGTAACCCATGAAGCTTTCTTT
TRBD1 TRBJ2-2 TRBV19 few CASSTGQGADTGELFF TGTGCCAGTAGTACCGGACAGGGGGCAGACACCGGGGAGCTGTTTTTT
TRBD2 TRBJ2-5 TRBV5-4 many CASSASGGGLQETQYF TGTGCCAGCAGCGCTAGCGGGGGGGGGCTACAAGAGACCCAGTACTTC
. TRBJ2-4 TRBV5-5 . CASSFSPVGDIQYF TGTGCCAGCAGCTTTTCCCCTGTAGGAGACATTCAGTACTTC
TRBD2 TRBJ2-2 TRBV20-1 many CSARDSASGGQTGELFF TGCAGTGCTAGAGATAGCGCTAGCGGGGGCCAAACCGGGGAGCTGTTTTTT
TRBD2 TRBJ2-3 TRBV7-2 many CASSTRVAGGLDTQYF TGTGCCAGCAGCACCCGAGTAGCGGGGGGGCTCGATACGCAGTATTTT
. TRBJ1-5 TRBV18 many CASSETGMSGNQPQHF TGTGCCAGCTCAGAAACCGGGATGTCGGGCAATCAGCCCCAGCATTTT
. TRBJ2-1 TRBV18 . CASSPPRGGEQFF TGTGCCAGCTCACCACCGAGGGGAGGCGAGCAGTTCTTC
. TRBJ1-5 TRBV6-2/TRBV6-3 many CASSYSRGQPQHF TGTGCCAGCAGTTACTCGAGGGGTCAGCCCCAGCATTTT
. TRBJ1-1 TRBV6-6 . CASRVKGVTEAFF TGTGCCAGCCGAGTAAAAGGGGTCACTGAAGCTTTCTTT
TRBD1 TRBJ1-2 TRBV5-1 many CASSLSGQGARGYTF TGCGCCAGCAGCTTGTCTGGACAGGGGGCGAGAGGCTACACCTTC
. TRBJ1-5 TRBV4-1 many CASSQVMERNQPQHF TGCGCCAGCAGCCAAGTCATGGAGCGCAATCAGCCCCAGCATTTT
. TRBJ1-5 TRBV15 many CATSGAGTQPQHF TGTGCCACCAGCGGCGCGGGGACGCAGCCCCAGCATTTT
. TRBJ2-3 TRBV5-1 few CASSLAGFRDTQYF TGCGCCAGCAGCTTGGCCGGCTTTCGGGATACGCAGTATTTT
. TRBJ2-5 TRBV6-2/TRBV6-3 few CASSYSVKLTGAKETQYF TGTGCCAGCAGTTACTCTGTTAAGCTGACAGGCGCCAAAGAGACCCAGTACTTC
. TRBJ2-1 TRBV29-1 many CSVLQHYNEQFF TGCAGCGTTTTACAGCACTACAATGAGCAGTTCTTC
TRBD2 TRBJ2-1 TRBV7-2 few CASSLWVSGYNEQFF TGTGCCAGCAGCTTATGGGTTAGCGGGTACAATGAGCAGTTCTTC
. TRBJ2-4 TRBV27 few CASSSTGHPGDIQYF TGTGCCAGCAGTTCGACAGGACACCCAGGGGACATTCAGTACTTC
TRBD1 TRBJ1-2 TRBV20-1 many CSATLETGDGYTF TGCAGTGCTACGTTAGAGACAGGGGATGGCTACACCTTC
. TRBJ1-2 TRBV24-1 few CATSAGLYGYTF TGTGCCACCAGCGCGGGCCTTTACGGCTACACCTTC